This T cell receptor (beta chain) came from a study of post-analysis software for immune sequencing data. The wider study: The study covered relapsing-remitting, secondary progressive and progressive-relapsing courses of multiple sclerosis. Overall study findings and caveats: By F measure, strong co-clustering occurred among samples prepared in the same batch. Roughly 5 TRBV segments, TRBV5-6, TRBV5-1 and TRBV20-1 among them, were found more frequent in patients than controls. Compared with controls, patients showed significantly lower normalized Chao1 diversity.

Unique molecular identifiers tagged the TCR beta cDNA libraries. In TCRdb, the PCR reads were re-called with MiXCR into one record per CDR3 protein. Found here are roughly 540,000 distinct CDR3 sequences, less than 40% of them singletons; the top ten hold about 6%. The CDR3 length is 14 residues. The germline V gene encodes CDR1 SGHAT and CDR2 FQNNGV. J lost 5 bases, V lost 4 bases, and 5 bases had no gene match. This clonotype was detected a few times. What it binds is not known. A read error may explain this, as a much larger clone is one base away. What was sequenced was blood. This TCR derives from a girl aged 2 to 17 with multiple sclerosis. The rearrangement uses TRBV11-2 and TRBJ2-5, with 9 bases aligning to TRBD1. This chain's CDR3 is CASSSGQGWETQYF. The CDR3 coding sequence is TGTGCCAGCAGCTCGGGACAGGGTTGGGAGACCCAGTACTTC. Full variable domain (outside the CDR3, taken from reference TRBV11-2 and TRBJ2-5): EAGVAQSPRYKIIEKRQSVAFWCNPISGHATLYWYQQILGQGPKLLIQFQNNGVVDDSQLPKDRFSAERLKGVDSTLKIQPAKLEDSAVYLCASSSGQGWETQYFGPGTRLLVL.